This T cell receptor beta chain stems from a study of CD8+ T cells in alopecia areata. The authors extracted RNA and reverse transcribed it into cDNA as the sequencing template. The data were produced by immunoSEQ multiplex PCR, yet TCRdb's version contains in-frame clones alone and is incomplete. This table holds about 140,000 clones, approximately 50% found once. This receptor was identified in a human donor with alopecia areata. Sample: CD4+ T cells sorted from blood, taken at week 0.

The CDR3 loop reads CASSFSGRTYEQYF. CDR3 in DNA: TGTGCCAGCAGTTTCAGCGGGAGGACCTACGAGCAGTACTTC. This chain connects TRBV28 to TRBJ2-7; TRBD2 matches 9 bases. Losses at the gene ends were 3 bases for V and 2 bases for J; bases not matched to a gene: 2. Germline CDR1 reads MDHEN; CDR2 reads SYDVKM. The CDR3 extends over 14 amino acids.